This T cell receptor beta chain was sequenced for a study of blood T cell repertoires in COVID-19. Study background: The cDNA or gDNA used as material had been derived from T cells, B-cell-depleted T cells, or PBMCs.

Some clones are missing from TCRdb's copy, which holds only in-frame ones; the method was immunoSEQ multiplex PCR. The sample lists about 38,000 clones; more than 75% were seen once. This clone has a single count. V lost 8 bases and J 9 bases, leaving 17 bases between the germline ends. Germline assignment: CDR1 MNHEY and CDR2 SVGEGT. The CDR3 totals 14 residues. This chain joins TRBV6-2 or TRBV6-3 and TRBJ1-6; unclear D gene. This sequence originates from a man between 45 and 60 years old with active or convalescent COVID-19. Sequencing input: peripheral blood. CDR3: CASGQIAERSPLHF. CDR3 in DNA: TGTGCCAGCGGCCAAATTGCGGAACGTTCACCCCTCCACTTT.